This record looks at one T cell receptor (beta chain) sequence and its context. This sample is part of a study of blood T cell repertoires in COVID-19. The wider study: T cells, B-cell-depleted T cells, or PBMCs provided the cDNA or gDNA that served as material.

As originally analysed: By means of reference gene primer amplification, nucleated cell counts were estimated. The assay was immunoSEQ multiplex PCR, and TCRdb's table has in-frame clones only and misses some. V, J and clone size are those of that table, while D and trimming were read from the DNA. The sample has 250,000 or so clones; around 84% are singletons. Sample: peripheral blood. This TCR came from a woman between 40 and 55 years old who had recovered from COVID-19.

DNA for the CDR3: TGTGCCAGCAGACTAACAGGGGGTAGGTACGAGCAGTACTTC. Translation gives CASRLTGGRYEQYF. The chain is built from TRBV28 and TRBJ2-7; 8 bases line up with TRBD1. The junction had 8 bases not matched to a gene; V was cut back by 6 bases and J by 4 bases. Germline V gene sequence: CDR1 MDHEN, CDR2 SYDVKM. This CDR3 contains 14 residues.